This is a list of T cell receptor beta chains from one sample in a study of CD8+ T cells in alopecia areata. Method: immunoSEQ multiplex PCR; TCRdb's copy keeps in-frame clones and lacks some. The sample lists 120,000 to 150,000 clones, 85% to 90% occurring once. The specimen comprised CD8+ T cells sorted from blood, sampled at week 4, from a patient treated with tofacitinib. The receptors shown here come from a human donor with alopecia areata. Each CDR3 is given with its conserved first and last residue. The D gene is left open where the match is weak.

d_gene: -; v_gene: TRBV27; j_gene: TRBJ2-5; CDR3nt: TGTGCCAGCAGTCCGTTCGGGGAGACCCAGTACTTC; CDR3aa: CASSPFGETQYF
d_gene: -; v_gene: TRBV28; j_gene: TRBJ2-7; CDR3nt: TGTGCCAGCAGTCAAGCCCTCTCGACAGAGAACCCCTACGAGCAGTACTTC; CDR3aa: CASSQALSTENPYEQYF
d_gene: TRBD2; v_gene: TRBV13; j_gene: TRBJ2-3; CDR3nt: TGTGCCAGCAGCGAGTTGACGGGAGGTAGCACAGATACGCAGTATTTT; CDR3aa: CASSELTGGSTDTQYF
d_gene: -; v_gene: TRBV6-1; j_gene: TRBJ1-1; CDR3nt: TGTGCCAGCACCGACCTTAGGCTAGGGGCGACTGAAGCTTTCTTT; CDR3aa: CASTDLRLGATEAFF
d_gene: TRBD2; v_gene: TRBV29-1; j_gene: TRBJ2-3; CDR3nt: TGCAGCGTTGATTCTAGCGGGGGAGGGGGCACAGATACGCAGTATTTT; CDR3aa: CSVDSSGGGGTDTQYF
d_gene: -; v_gene: TRBV19; j_gene: TRBJ1-1; CDR3nt: TGTGCCAGTAGGCAATGGGTCGGCGGGGACACTGAAGCTTTCTTT; CDR3aa: CASRQWVGGDTEAFF
d_gene: -; v_gene: TRBV4-1; j_gene: TRBJ1-1; CDR3nt: TGCGCCAGCAGCCAAGAAGGAGAGCCAATGAACACTGAAGCTTTCTTT; CDR3aa: CASSQEGEPMNTEAFF
d_gene: -; v_gene: TRBV5-1; j_gene: TRBJ1-1; CDR3nt: TGCGCCAGCAGCCCCACCGGGACCGGGAACACTGAAGCTTTCTTT; CDR3aa: CASSPTGTGNTEAFF
d_gene: -; v_gene: TRBV12-5; j_gene: TRBJ2-7; CDR3nt: TGTGCTAGTGGTTTGAGAGAAACCTACGAGCAGTACTTC; CDR3aa: CASGLRETYEQYF
d_gene: TRBD1; v_gene: TRBV29-1; j_gene: TRBJ2-7; CDR3nt: TGCAGCGTTGAAGAAAGTAGGGACAGTACCTACGAGCAGTACTTC; CDR3aa: CSVEESRDSTYEQYF
d_gene: TRBD2; v_gene: TRBV30; j_gene: TRBJ2-1; CDR3nt: TGTGCCTGGAGTGTACATAGCGGGGGGTACAATGAGCAGTTCTTC; CDR3aa: CAWSVHSGGYNEQFF
d_gene: -; v_gene: TRBV27; j_gene: TRBJ2-1; CDR3nt: TGTGCCAGCAGTTCCCCACTAGTAGTTGGGGCCAATGAGCAGTTCTTC; CDR3aa: CASSSPLVVGANEQFF
d_gene: -; v_gene: TRBV7-2; j_gene: TRBJ2-5; CDR3nt: TGTGCCAGCAGCTTACTGGTTGCCCAAGAGACCCAGTACTTC; CDR3aa: CASSLLVAQETQYF
d_gene: -; v_gene: TRBV5-1; j_gene: TRBJ2-7; CDR3nt: TGCGCCAGCAGCTTGAGGTCCGCCACACAGAACTCGTACGAGCAGTACTTC; CDR3aa: CASSLRSATQNSYEQYF
d_gene: TRBD2; v_gene: TRBV27; j_gene: TRBJ2-1; CDR3nt: TGTGCCAGCGCTAGCGGGAGTGCCAATGAGCAGTTCTTC; CDR3aa: CASASGSANEQFF
d_gene: TRBD2; v_gene: TRBV7-9; j_gene: TRBJ2-1; CDR3nt: TGTGCCAGCAGCTTCGGGACTAGCGGGGAGGGGCAGTTCTTC; CDR3aa: CASSFGTSGEGQFF